The sequence of this T cell receptor beta chain was determined in a study of radiotherapy plus CTLA-4 blockade in lung cancer. Profiling relied on immunoSEQ multiplex PCR, and the TCRdb table lists in-frame clones only, not all of them. In the table there are about 76,000 clones, roughly 80% of which are singletons. The sample consisted of peripheral blood, taken from a patient treated with radiotherapy plus ipilimumab. This receptor was identified in a human donor with non-small cell lung cancer who had stable disease on radiotherapy plus ipilimumab.

In nucleotides, the CDR3 is TGTGCCAGCAGCATACCGGGACAGGGTTGGCGGACCCAGTACTTC. Translated: CASSIPGQGWRTQYF. The chain employs TRBV7-8 and TRBJ2-5; TRBD1 matches 9 bases. This CDR3 contains 15 residues. Germline V gene data show CDR1 as SGHVS and CDR2 as FQNEAQ. V was clipped by 5 bases and J by 7 bases; unmatched bases: 11.